These 20 T cell receptor beta chains were all obtained from the same sample, sequenced in a study of blood T cell repertoires in COVID-19. Sequenced by immunoSEQ multiplex PCR; TCRdb stores in-frame clones only, minus some. This table holds about 190,000 clones, almost 85% found once. Sequenced sample: peripheral blood. All receptors derive from a woman in her 70s with active or convalescent COVID-19.

V gene TRBV18 combines with J gene TRBJ1-3; a possible D gene is TRBD1 (5 bases). Per germline, CDR1 KGHSH and CDR2 LQKENI. V gave up 6 bases and J gave up 0 bases, with 18 bases separating them. The CDR3 consists of 17 residues. This CDR3 reads CASSADPDSYSGNTIYF. The CDR3 coding sequence is TGTGCCAGCTCTGCCGATCCAGACAGTTACTCTGGAAACACCATATATTTT.

This clone was found a few times. The chain employs TRBV7-9 and TRBJ1-1, with D uncertain. Germline V gene lookup returns CDR1 SEHNR and CDR2 FQNEAQ (reference sequence). V was shortened by 4 bases and J by 7 bases, with 10 bases between the two germline ends. The CDR3 covers 12 residues. The CDR3 DNA sequence: TGTGCCAGCAGCTCTATTTCACGTGAAGCTTTCTTT. Amino acid sequence: CASSSISREAFF.

The chain has TRBV6-2 or TRBV6-3 and TRBJ2-7, with D tentatively TRBD2 (5 bases). Deletions cut 0 bases from V and 8 bases from J, with 14 bases between. Germline V lookup: CDR1 MNHEY, CDR2 SVGEGT. This CDR3 has 14 residues. The CDR3 DNA reads as TGTGCCAGCAGTTACTCGAGAGGCGAGGGTAAGCAGTACTTC. This sequence encodes CASSYSRGEGKQYF.

The chain recombines TRBV10-1 with TRBJ2-1; D gene uncertain. Trimming removed 1 base at V and 15 bases at J, with 4 bases between. Per germline, CDR1 WNHNN and CDR2 SYGVQD (reference sequence). This CDR3 has 9 amino acids. For the CDR3, the DNA is TGCGCCAGCAGTGAGTATAGGTTCTTC. Translation: CASSEYRFF.

The chain joins TRBV27 to TRBJ2-1; TRBD1 aligns across 8 bases. The junction had 5 bases not matched to a gene; V was cut back by 6 bases and J by 1 base. CDR1 MNHEY and CDR2 SMNVEV come from the germline V gene (reference sequence). This CDR3 is built from 15 residues. CDR3 sequence: CASSRQGPSYNEQFF. The CDR3, as DNA: TGTGCCAGCAGCCGACAGGGGCCATCCTACAATGAGCAGTTCTTC.

J is TRBJ2-5 and V is TRBV5-1; D possibly corresponds to TRBD2 (5 bases). CDR1 and CDR2 (germline): SGHRS, YFSETQ. This CDR3 region has 16 residues. V lost 0 bases and J 0 bases, leaving 12 bases between the germline ends. The chain's CDR3 is CASSLVVTTNQETQYF. The CDR3 DNA reads TGCGCCAGCAGCTTGGTAGTGACTACCAACCAAGAGACCCAGTACTTC.

The rearrangement uses TRBV6-5 and TRBJ2-7; possibly TRBD1 for D (6 bases). The CDR3 has 13 amino acids. V gave up 0 bases and J gave up 5 bases, with 8 bases separating them. Germline loops: CDR1 MNHEY, CDR2 SVGAGI. CDR3: CASSYSGAHEQYF. The CDR3 coding sequence is TGTGCCAGCAGTTACTCGGGGGCCCACGAGCAGTACTTC.

The J gene is TRBJ2-6, the V gene TRBV15; D uncertain. Germline values: CDR1 LNHNV, CDR2 YYDKDF (reference sequence). V was trimmed by 1 base and J by 0 bases, leaving 4 bases between them. The CDR3 runs 15 residues. CDR3 bases: TGTGCCACCAGCAGAGTTAGCTCTGGGGCCAACGTCCTGACTTTC. Its translation is CATSRVSSGANVLTF.

The chain couples TRBV24-1 to TRBJ2-3; 7 nucleotides line up with TRBD1. The J segment lost 2 bases and the V segment lost 3 bases, leaving 10 bases of the junction unmatched. Germline CDR1 reads KGHDR; CDR2 reads SFDVKD. The CDR3 has 17 residues. CDR3 sequence reads: CATSDRNRGPYTDTQYF. For the CDR3, the DNA is TGTGCCACCAGTGATCGTAACAGGGGACCCTACACAGATACGCAGTATTTT.

This chain uses TRBV20-1 with TRBJ1-5; the match to TRBD1 covers 8 bases. The CDR3 length is 10 residues. V gave up 5 bases and J gave up 15 bases; unmatched junction bases: 6. The germline V gene encodes CDR1 DFQATT and CDR2 SNEGSKA (reference sequence). The CDR3 region is CSARRQGMHF. CDR3 DNA: TGCAGTGCTCGTAGACAGGGGATGCATTTT.

V usage is TRBV9 and J usage is TRBJ2-1; a possible D gene is TRBD2 (5 bases). Trimming removed 2 bases from V and 1 base from J, with 13 bases in between. Germline loops: CDR1 SGDLS, CDR2 YYNGEE. CDR3 size: 16 residues. CDR3 in amino acids: CASSVSSDSSYNEQFF. The CDR3 DNA sequence: TGTGCCAGCAGCGTCAGTTCGGACTCATCCTACAATGAGCAGTTCTTC.

The chain has TRBV11-2 and TRBJ2-7; the match to TRBD2 covers 10 bases. V shed 2 bases, J shed 3 bases, and the junction held 7 bases outside the gene matches. There are 16 residues in the CDR3. Germline CDR1 SGHAT, CDR2 FQNNGV. Here the CDR3 reads CASSLFSSGGNYEQYF. Written as DNA, the CDR3 is TGTGCCAGCAGCTTATTTTCTAGCGGGGGAAACTACGAGCAGTACTTC.

The chain employs TRBV5-1 and TRBJ2-7; perhaps TRBD2 as D (6 bases). Per the germline V gene, CDR1 is SGHRS and CDR2 is YFSETQ. V lost 4 bases to trimming and J lost 1 base, with 15 bases between them. CDR3 length: 15 residues. In DNA, the CDR3 is TGCGCCAGCAGCCTTCCGGGAGACCTATCCTACGAGCAGTACTTC. This sequence encodes CASSLPGDLSYEQYF.

This clone has more than one count but fewer than ten. The chain uses TRBV27 and TRBJ1-1; 10 nucleotides agree with TRBD1. CDR1 and CDR2 (germline): MNHEY, SMNVEV (reference sequence). The CDR3 totals 17 residues. Losses at the gene ends were 5 bases for V and 4 bases for J; bases not matched to a gene: 13. CDR3 coding DNA: TGTGCCAGCAGTCCCCGGACAGGGGGAGGTTTGGGCACTGAAGCTTTCTTT. Protein product: CASSPRTGGGLGTEAFF.

This clone was seen a handful of times. This chain joins TRBV5-1 and TRBJ1-4; TRBD1 might be the D (6 bases). The germline V gene encodes CDR1 SGHRS and CDR2 YFSETQ. V was trimmed by 0 bases and J by 4 bases, leaving 7 bases between them. This CDR3 spans 14 amino acids. Here the CDR3 reads CASSLDRVNEKLFF. The CDR3 DNA reads as TGCGCCAGCAGCTTGGACAGGGTTAATGAAAAACTGTTTTTT.

The chain employs TRBV25-1 and TRBJ2-3; 9 bases are shared with TRBD1. CDR1 and CDR2 from the germline V gene are MGHDK and SYGVNS. The CDR3 sequence is 15 residues long. With V trimmed by 5 bases and J by 6 bases, 9 bases remained unmatched. The CDR3 region is CASSRSGTGPDTQYF. The CDR3 region has the DNA TGTGCCAGCAGTCGCTCCGGGACAGGGCCCGATACGCAGTATTTT.

This clone was recorded once. The gene calls are TRBV7-6 and TRBJ1-4; 9 bases map to TRBD1. The CDR3 extends over 20 amino acids. Trimming removed 2 bases from V and 0 bases from J; junction bases left unmatched: 13. Germline assignment: CDR1 SGHVS and CDR2 FNYEAQ. The CDR3 protein is CASSLRQGGRVQSTNEKLFF. The CDR3 DNA reads TGTGCCAGCAGCTTAAGACAGGGGGGAAGGGTACAGTCAACTAATGAAAAACTGTTTTTT.

V and J are TRBV9 and TRBJ2-7, with 7 bases aligning to TRBD1. The V gene end was trimmed by 0 bases and the J gene end by 3 bases; junction bases not matched to a gene: 3. The CDR3 runs to 14 residues. Germline assignment: CDR1 SGDLS and CDR2 YYNGEE. The CDR3 protein is CASSVGGTDYEQYF. As DNA, the CDR3 is TGTGCCAGCAGCGTAGGTGGGACAGACTACGAGCAGTACTTC.

The chain links TRBV18 to TRBJ2-3; 7 bases match TRBD2. Germline CDR1 is KGHSH and CDR2 is LQKENI. This CDR3 is built from 16 residues. After removal of 1 base from V and 1 base from J, the junction contained 5 bases not matched to a gene. The CDR3 nucleotides read TGTGCCAGCTCACCACTAAAGGCGGGGGGCACAGATACGCAGTATTTT. Its protein is CASSPLKAGGTDTQYF.

The chain combines TRBV19 with TRBJ2-7, with TRBD1 matching over 9 bases. The germline V gene encodes CDR1 LNHDA and CDR2 SQIVND (reference sequence). With V trimmed by 4 bases and J by 3 bases, 7 bases remained unmatched. This CDR3 region has 15 residues. The chain's CDR3 is CASSTDRGGGYEQYF. CDR3 in DNA: TGTGCCAGTAGTACTGACAGGGGGGGAGGCTACGAGCAGTACTTC.